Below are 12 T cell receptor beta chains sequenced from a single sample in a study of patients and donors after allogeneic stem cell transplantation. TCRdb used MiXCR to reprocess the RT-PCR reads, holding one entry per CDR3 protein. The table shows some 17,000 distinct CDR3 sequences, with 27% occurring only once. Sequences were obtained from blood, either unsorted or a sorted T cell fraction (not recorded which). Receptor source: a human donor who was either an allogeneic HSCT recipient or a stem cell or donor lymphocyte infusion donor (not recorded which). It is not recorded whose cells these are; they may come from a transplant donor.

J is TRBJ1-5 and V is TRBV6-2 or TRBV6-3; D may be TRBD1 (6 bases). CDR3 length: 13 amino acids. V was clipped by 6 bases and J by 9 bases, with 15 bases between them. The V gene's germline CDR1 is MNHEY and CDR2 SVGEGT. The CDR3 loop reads CASSPGERTPQHF. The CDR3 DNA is TGTGCCAGCAGCCCAGGGGAGAGGACGCCCCAGCATTTT.

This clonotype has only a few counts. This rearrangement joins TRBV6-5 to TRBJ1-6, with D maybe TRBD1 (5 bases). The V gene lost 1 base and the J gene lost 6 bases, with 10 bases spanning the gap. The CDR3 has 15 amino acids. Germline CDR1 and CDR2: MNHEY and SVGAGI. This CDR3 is CASSYLGTANSPLHF. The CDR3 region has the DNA TGTGCCAGCAGTTACTTAGGGACCGCTAATTCACCCCTCCACTTT.

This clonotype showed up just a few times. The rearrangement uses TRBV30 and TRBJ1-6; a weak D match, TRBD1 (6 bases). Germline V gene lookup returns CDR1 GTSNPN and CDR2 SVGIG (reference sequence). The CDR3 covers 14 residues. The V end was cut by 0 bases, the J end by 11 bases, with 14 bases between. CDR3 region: CAWSVGQGKTPLHF. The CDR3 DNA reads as TGTGCCTGGAGTGTAGGTCAGGGGAAGACACCCCTCCACTTT.

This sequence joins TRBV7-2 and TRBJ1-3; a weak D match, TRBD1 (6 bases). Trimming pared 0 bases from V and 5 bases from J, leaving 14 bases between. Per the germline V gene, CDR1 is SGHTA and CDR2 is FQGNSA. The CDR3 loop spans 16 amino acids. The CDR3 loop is CASSLAALQGRNTIYF. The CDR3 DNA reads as TGTGCCAGCAGCTTAGCGGCCCTACAGGGTAGAAACACCATATATTTT. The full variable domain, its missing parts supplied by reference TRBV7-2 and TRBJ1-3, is GAGVSQSPSNKVTEKGKDVELRCDPISGHTALYWYRQSLGQGLEFLIYFQGNSAPDKSGLPSDRFSAERTGGSVSTLTIQRTQQEDSAVYLCASSLAALQGRNTIYFGEGSWLTVV.

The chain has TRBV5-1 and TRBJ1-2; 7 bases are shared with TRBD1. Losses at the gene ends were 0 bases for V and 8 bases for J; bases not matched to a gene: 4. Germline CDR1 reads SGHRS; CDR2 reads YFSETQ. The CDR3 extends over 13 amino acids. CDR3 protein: CASSLGQGDGYTF. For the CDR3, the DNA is TGCGCCAGCAGCTTGGGACAGGGTGACGGCTACACCTTC.

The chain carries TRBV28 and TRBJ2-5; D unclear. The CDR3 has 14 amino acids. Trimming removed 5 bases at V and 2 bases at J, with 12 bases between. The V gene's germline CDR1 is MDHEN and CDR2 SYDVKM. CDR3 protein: CASSTLWGQETQYF. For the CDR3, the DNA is TGTGCCAGCAGTACCCTTTGGGGTCAAGAGACCCAGTACTTC.

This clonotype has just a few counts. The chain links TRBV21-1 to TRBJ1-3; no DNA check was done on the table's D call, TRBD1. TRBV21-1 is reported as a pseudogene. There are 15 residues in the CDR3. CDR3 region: CASTQGEGSGNTIYF. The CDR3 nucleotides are TGTGCCAGCACCCAAGGGGAAGGCTCTGGAAACACCATATATTTT.

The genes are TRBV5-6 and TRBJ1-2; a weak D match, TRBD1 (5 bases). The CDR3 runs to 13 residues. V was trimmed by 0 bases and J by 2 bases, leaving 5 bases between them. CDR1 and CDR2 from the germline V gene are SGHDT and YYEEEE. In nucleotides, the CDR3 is TGTGCCAGCAGCTTGGAGGGGAACTATGGCTACACCTTC. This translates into CASSLEGNYGYTF.

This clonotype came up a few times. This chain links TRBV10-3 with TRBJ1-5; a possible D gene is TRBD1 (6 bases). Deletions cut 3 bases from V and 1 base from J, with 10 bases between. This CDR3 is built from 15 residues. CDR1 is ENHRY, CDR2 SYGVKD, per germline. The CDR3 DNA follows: TGTGCCATCAGTGATGAGGGGGGCAGCAATCAGCCCCAGCATTTT. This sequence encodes CAISDEGGSNQPQHF.

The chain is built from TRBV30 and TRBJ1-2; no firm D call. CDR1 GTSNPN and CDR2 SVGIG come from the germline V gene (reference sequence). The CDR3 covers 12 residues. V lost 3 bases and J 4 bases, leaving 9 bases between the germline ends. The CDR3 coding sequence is TGTGCCTGGAGCCTAGCGCCCTATGGCTACACCTTC. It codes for CAWSLAPYGYTF.

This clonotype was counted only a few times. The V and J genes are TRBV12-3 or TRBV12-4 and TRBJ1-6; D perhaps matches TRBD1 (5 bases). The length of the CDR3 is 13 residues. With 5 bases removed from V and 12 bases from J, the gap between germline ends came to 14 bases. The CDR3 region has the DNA TGTGCCAGCAGTAGACAGACCCGAGTACCCCTCCACTTT. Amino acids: CASSRQTRVPLHF.

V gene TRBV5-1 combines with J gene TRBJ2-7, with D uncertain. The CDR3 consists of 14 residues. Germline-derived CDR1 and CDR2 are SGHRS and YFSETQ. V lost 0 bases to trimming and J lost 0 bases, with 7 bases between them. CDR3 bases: TGCGCCAGCAGCTTGGTACGGCCCTCCTACGAGCAGTACTTC. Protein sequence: CASSLVRPSYEQYF.